What follows are 18 T cell receptor beta chains derived from one specimen sequenced in a study of T cell repertoires in cytomegalovirus infection. The antigens for these receptors are not known. TCRdb independently ran MiXCR on the reads; one entry per CDR3 protein. The sample holds 750,000 to 950,000 distinct CDR3 sequences, approximately 32% seen once. This sample comprised cultured CD8+ T cells from PBMCs, obtained from culture after CMV antigen stimulation. These receptors were taken from a human donor in good health (CMV status not recorded). Some clones in this sample may be carry-over from other donors' samples.

This clonotype was counted at least ten times. The V gene is TRBV28, the J gene TRBJ2-4, with D possibly being TRBD1 or TRBD2 (5 bases each). CDR3 length: 17 residues. The V gene's germline CDR1 is MDHEN and CDR2 SYDVKM. V lost 4 bases, J lost 1 base, and 17 bases lay in between. The DNA of the CDR3 is TGTGCCAGCAGTTCCTATGGGACGTCGGGGGCCAAAAACATTCAGTACTTC. This sequence encodes CASSSYGTSGAKNIQYF.

The CDR3 DNA is TGCAGTGTCCTAGACAGGGATGAGGAAAAACTGTTTTTT. Its translation: CSVLDRDEEKLFF. V is TRBV20-1 and J is TRBJ1-4; 7 positions agree with TRBD1. Germline V gene lookup returns CDR1 DFQATT and CDR2 SNEGSKA (reference sequence). V lost 7 bases and J lost 8; bases outside the gene matches: 10. The CDR3 spans 13 residues.

The table lists this clonotype with a few counts. The chain joins TRBV7-8 to TRBJ1-5, with D perhaps TRBD1 (6 bases). CDR1 is SGHVS and CDR2 is FQNEAQ in the germline V gene. The CDR3 sequence is 16 residues long. Deletions cut 3 bases from V and 0 bases from J, with 12 bases between. The CDR3 sequence: CASSFGQPYSNQPQHF. CDR3 nucleotides: TGTGCCAGCAGCTTCGGACAGCCCTATAGCAATCAGCCCCAGCATTTT.

The table lists this clonotype with a few counts. The chain recombines TRBV7-9 with TRBJ2-5; D is unclear. CDR1 and CDR2 (germline): SEHNR, FQNEAQ (reference sequence). Trimming shortened V by 5 bases and J by 1 base, and 11 bases separated the two germline ends. CDR3 length equals 14 residues. The CDR3 here is CASSIAAVQETQYF. The CDR3 DNA reads as TGTGCCAGCAGCATCGCGGCAGTCCAAGAGACCCAGTACTTC.

The V gene is TRBV6-5, the J gene TRBJ2-2, with no clear D. The CDR3 consists of 15 residues. The germline V gene has CDR1 MNHEY and CDR2 SVGAGI. Trimming left V 1 base short and J 0 bases short, with 6 bases between. The CDR3 sequence: CASSYWPPNTGELFF. CDR3 DNA: TGTGCCAGCAGTTACTGGCCCCCGAACACCGGGGAGCTGTTTTTT.

The chain couples TRBV7-9 to TRBJ1-4; a possible D gene is TRBD1 (6 bases). There are 14 residues in the CDR3. V gave up 3 bases and J gave up 4 bases, with 9 bases separating them. Germline values: CDR1 SEHNR, CDR2 FQNEAQ (reference sequence). CDR3 region: CASSFGQINEKLFF. The CDR3 DNA sequence: TGTGCCAGCAGCTTCGGACAGATTAATGAAAAACTGTTTTTT.

This clonotype was seen a handful of times. The CDR3 DNA reads TGTGCCAGCAGCCATACAGGGTCAGGCACAGATACGCAGTATTTT. It specifies CASSHTGSGTDTQYF. This chain links TRBV7-6 with TRBJ2-3, with D perhaps TRBD1 (6 bases). Germline V lookup: CDR1 SGHVS, CDR2 FNYEAQ. V was pared by 5 bases and J by 1 base, with 13 bases between. CDR3 length equals 15 residues.

This clonotype was seen more than once but under ten times. This chain uses TRBV19 with TRBJ2-3; weak D call: TRBD1 (5 bases). The germline V gene has CDR1 LNHDA and CDR2 SQIVND (reference sequence). The V gene lost 7 bases and the J gene lost 6 bases, with 23 bases spanning the gap. The CDR3 length is 16 residues. The CDR3 region is CASTPSASPWGDTQYF. DNA of the CDR3: TGTGCCAGTACCCCATCGGCCTCGCCCTGGGGCGATACGCAGTATTTT.

This clonotype was counted only a few times. This chain joins TRBV27 and TRBJ2-1; maybe TRBD1 (5 bases). Trimming took off 5 bases at V and 2 bases at J, with 13 bases between the two ends. The CDR3 has 15 amino acids. In germline, CDR1 is MNHEY, CDR2 SMNVEV (reference sequence). Here the CDR3 reads CASSPTTVPYNEQFF. The CDR3 region has the DNA TGTGCCAGCAGTCCAACGACAGTCCCCTACAATGAGCAGTTCTTC.

This chain connects TRBV6-8 to TRBJ2-2; 10 bases align to TRBD2. Trimming cost V 4 bases and J 6 bases; bases outside gene matches: 5. CDR3 length: 15 residues. The germline V gene has CDR1 MNHGY and CDR2 SAAAGT. CDR3 sequence (DNA): TGTGCCAGCAGTTCAAGCGGGGGGGCCGCCGGGGAGCTGTTTTTT. Translated, it gives CASSSSGGAAGELFF.

This clonotype came up a few times. The J gene is TRBJ2-1, the V gene TRBV20-1; 12 bases map to TRBD2. The germline CDR1 and CDR2 sequences are DFQATT and SNEGSKA (reference sequence). After removal of 6 bases from V and 0 bases from J, the junction contained 3 bases not matched to a gene. The CDR3 is 15 residues long. CDR3 in DNA: TGCAGTGCCAAACTAGCGGGGGGCTCCTACAATGAGCAGTTCTTC. Encoded protein: CSAKLAGGSYNEQFF.

The V and J genes are TRBV7-9 and TRBJ2-1, with 13 positions matching TRBD2. Trimming at V came to 5 bases and at J to 10 bases, leaving 14 bases not matched to a gene. CDR3 length: 17 residues. Germline V lookup: CDR1 SEHNR, CDR2 FQNEAQ (reference sequence). CDR3 residues: CASSLTSGGLIGLEQFF. CDR3 sequence (DNA): TGTGCCAGCAGCCTGACTAGCGGGGGGTTAATTGGTCTGGAGCAGTTCTTC.

This chain links TRBV6-2 or TRBV6-3 with TRBJ1-5, with 8 bases fitting TRBD1. The germline CDR1 and CDR2 sequences are MNHEY and SVGEGT. Trimming at V came to 6 bases and at J to 2 bases, leaving 9 bases not matched to a gene. There are 16 residues in the CDR3. The CDR3 DNA is TGTGCCAGCAGCAACAGGACAGGGAAGGGCAATCAGCCCCAGCATTTT. Protein sequence: CASSNRTGKGNQPQHF.

Notes on this clonotype: The junction differs from germline at one of its ends, possibly a read error. The chain has TRBV7-9 and TRBJ1-6; D call uncertain. Germline V gene data show CDR1 as SEHNR and CDR2 as FQNEAQ (reference sequence). There are 13 residues in the CDR3. The CDR3 region is CASSLESKGIRAF. The CDR3 DNA is TGTGCCAGCAGCTTAGAGTCCAAAGGGATTCGTGCCTTT.

J is TRBJ2-6 and V is TRBV12-5, with D unclear. Per the germline V gene, CDR1 is LGHNT and CDR2 is FRNRAP. This CDR3 has 20 residues. Trimming pared 3 bases from V and 0 bases from J, leaving 21 bases between. CDR3 region: CASGFGSGTALSSGANVLTF. CDR3 DNA: TGTGCTAGTGGTTTCGGGTCAGGAACAGCCCTTTCCTCTGGGGCCAACGTCCTGACTTTC. The variable domain in full, completed from reference TRBV12-5 and TRBJ2-6, reads DARVTQTPRHKVTEMGQEVTMRCQPILGHNTVFWYRQTMMQGLELLAYFRNRAPLDDSGMPKDRFSAEMPDATLATLKIQPSEPRDSAVYFCASGFGSGTALSSGANVLTFGAGSRLTVL.

V and J are TRBV6-4 and TRBJ2-3; 8 bases line up with TRBD2. Trimming removed 5 bases from V and 1 base from J; junction bases left unmatched: 8. There are 16 residues in the CDR3. Germline V gene sequence: CDR1 MRHNA, CDR2 SNTAGT. Here the CDR3 reads CASSQSGGGGTDTQYF. The CDR3 DNA sequence: TGTGCCAGCAGTCAATCCGGGGGGGGAGGCACAGATACGCAGTATTTT.

This chain uses TRBV7-9 with TRBJ2-1; 9 bases line up with TRBD1. With V trimmed by 4 bases and J by 9 bases, 4 bases remained unmatched. CDR1 SEHNR and CDR2 FQNEAQ come from the germline V gene (reference sequence). The CDR3 is made up of 13 amino acids. The CDR3 loop reads CASSSGDRVEQFF. The CDR3 nucleotides read TGTGCCAGCAGCTCGGGGGACAGGGTTGAGCAGTTCTTC.

V usage is TRBV4-1 and J usage is TRBJ1-1; D is unresolved. The CDR3 has 15 amino acids. V gave up 0 bases and J gave up 2 bases, with 10 bases separating them. CDR1 and CDR2 (germline): MGHRA, YSYEKL. CDR3 sequence (DNA): TGCGCCAGCAGCCAAGATTTTGGGTATAACACTGAAGCTTTCTTT. Its protein product is CASSQDFGYNTEAFF.